These T cell receptor beta chains were read from a single sample in a study of cytomegalovirus exposure and HLA in healthy donors. Here immunoSEQ multiplex PCR was the method, and the copy in TCRdb shows in-frame clones only, minus some. The sample includes 90,000 to 150,000 clones, about 80% of them seen just once. Specimen: PBMCs. These receptors originate from a woman between 35 and 50 years old in good health and CMV-seropositive. Each CDR3 is given with its conserved first and last residue. The D gene is left open where the match is weak. Clone sizes are given selectively: once, few, many, or a class where the clone is expanded.

abundance: .; v_gene: TRBV11-1; d_gene: .; j_gene: TRBJ2-1; CDR3aa: CASTLDTQYNEQFF; CDR3nt: TGTGCCAGCACCTTGGACACCCAATACAATGAGCAGTTCTTC
abundance: .; v_gene: TRBV4-1; d_gene: TRBD1; j_gene: TRBJ1-1; CDR3aa: CASSPTGGTEAFF; CDR3nt: TGCGCCAGCAGCCCAACAGGGGGCACTGAAGCTTTCTTT
abundance: .; v_gene: TRBV2; d_gene: TRBD2; j_gene: TRBJ2-5; CDR3aa: CASSESQAGGRETQYF; CDR3nt: TGTGCCAGCAGTGAAAGCCAGGCGGGGGGGCGAGAGACCCAGTACTTC
abundance: .; v_gene: TRBV5-4; d_gene: .; j_gene: TRBJ2-2; CDR3aa: CASSLEASVIPGELFF; CDR3nt: TGTGCCAGCAGCTTGGAGGCTAGCGTAATCCCCGGGGAGCTGTTTTTT
abundance: .; v_gene: TRBV6-1; d_gene: TRBD2; j_gene: TRBJ2-5; CDR3aa: CASSDSLAGRETQYF; CDR3nt: TGTGCCAGCAGTGATTCGCTAGCGGGGCGGGAGACCCAGTACTTC
abundance: .; v_gene: TRBV10-3; d_gene: TRBD2; j_gene: TRBJ2-7; CDR3aa: CAIRGALAGANSYEQYF; CDR3nt: TGTGCCATCAGAGGGGCTCTAGCGGGGGCCAACTCCTACGAGCAGTACTTC
abundance: .; v_gene: TRBV7-9; d_gene: .; j_gene: TRBJ1-1; CDR3aa: CASSLTTLNTEAFF; CDR3nt: TGTGCCAGCAGCTTAACTACACTGAACACTGAAGCTTTCTTT
abundance: .; v_gene: TRBV7-9; d_gene: TRBD1; j_gene: TRBJ2-7; CDR3aa: CASSSQTGVEVEQYF; CDR3nt: TGTGCCAGCAGCTCGCAGACAGGGGTTGAGGTCGAGCAGTACTTC
abundance: few; v_gene: TRBV30; d_gene: .; j_gene: TRBJ2-7; CDR3aa: CASETVNSGEQYF; CDR3nt: TGTGCCTCCGAGACGGTGAATTCAGGGGAGCAGTACTTC
abundance: .; v_gene: TRBV28; d_gene: .; j_gene: TRBJ1-1; CDR3aa: CASGQMNTEAFF; CDR3nt: TGTGCCAGCGGACAGATGAACACTGAAGCTTTCTTT
abundance: .; v_gene: TRBV6-1; d_gene: .; j_gene: TRBJ2-2; CDR3aa: CASSDLNTGELFF; CDR3nt: TGTGCCAGCTCGGACTTGAACACCGGGGAGCTGTTTTTT
abundance: once; v_gene: TRBV5-4; d_gene: TRBD2; j_gene: TRBJ2-1; CDR3aa: CASSLDGGARNEQFF; CDR3nt: TGTGCCAGCAGCTTGGACGGGGGGGCAAGGAATGAGCAGTTCTTC